This T cell receptor beta chain is from a study of blood T cell repertoires in COVID-19. Looking at the study overall: The United States, Italy and Spain were the sources of the acute and convalescent COVID-19 samples. The cDNA or gDNA used as material had been derived from T cells, B-cell-depleted T cells, or PBMCs.

Authors' methods: The assay estimated nucleated cells by amplifying reference gene primers. TCRdb's copy holds only in-frame clones and misses some; the assay was immunoSEQ multiplex PCR. V, J and clone size were drawn from that table, and D and trimming were deduced from the DNA. The top ten clones hold about 1.5% of a sample with around 300,000 clones, about 87% of them seen once. Germline V gives CDR1 MDHEN, CDR2 SYDVKM. J gave up 6 bases and V 0 bases, and 1 base lay outside the gene matches. The CDR3 length is 14 residues. The specimen sequenced was peripheral blood. This chain connects TRBV28 to TRBJ1-3; 8 bases are shared with TRBD1. The source of this sequence is a woman in her twenties or thirties with COVID-19, enrolled during active disease. The CDR3 spells CASSLWDRANTIYF. CDR3 nucleotides: TGTGCCAGCAGTTTATGGGACAGGGCAAACACCATATATTTT.